The 23 T cell receptor beta chains below all came from one sample that was sequenced in a study of T cell clusters in autoimmune cytopenias. TRB was amplified by touch-down multiplex PCR, primer pools A and B combined. TCRdb derives one entry per CDR3 protein from the multiplex PCR reads, leaving out DNA. Recorded here are fewer than 5,500 distinct CDR3 sequences; the top ten clones represent about a fifth. TRB was amplified from around 250 ng of peripheral blood genomic DNA per sample. This same sample was also part of a study on T cell repertoires in aging, cancer and after chemotherapy.

Material for sequencing was peripheral blood. The source of these receptors is a human donor in good health.

The chain joins TRBV4-1 to TRBJ2-5; lacking DNA, the TRBD1 call made by TCRdb goes unchecked. Germline CDR1 is MGHRA and CDR2 is YSYEKL. The CDR3 runs 15 residues. CDR3 residues: CASSQNGWGTETQYF.

The chain combines TRBV11-1 with TRBJ1-1; the TCRdb D gene call, TRBD1, has no DNA to confirm it. The CDR3 runs to 15 residues. CDR1 and CDR2 (germline): SGHAT, FQDESV (reference sequence). The chain's CDR3 is CASSELGQGIFEAFF.

The V call is TRBV12-3 or TRBV12-4, the J call TRBJ1-4; TCRdb selects TRBD1, and the lack of DNA leaves this call unchecked. This CDR3 is 15 amino acids long. CDR3 sequence reads: CASSRGTGNSEKLFF.

CDR3 in amino acids: CASSPLGGTNSPLHF. The gene calls are TRBV7-9 and TRBJ1-6; the D call from TCRdb, TRBD1, cannot be confirmed without DNA. This CDR3 is built from 15 residues. Germline V lookup: CDR1 SEHNR, CDR2 FQNEAQ (reference sequence). The full variable domain, rest sourced from reference TRBV7-9 and TRBJ1-6, is DTGVSQNPRHKITKRGQNVTFRCDPISEHNRLYWYRQTLGQGPEFLTYFQNEAQLEKSRLLSDRFSAERPKGSFSTLEIQRTEQGDSAMYLCASSPLGGTNSPLHFGNGTRLTVT.

The V and J genes are TRBV5-8 and TRBJ2-7; TCRdb proposes TRBD2, but this gene call is untestable without DNA. CDR1 is SGHTS, CDR2 YDEGEE, per germline. This CDR3 comprises 16 residues. The CDR3: CASRYLSSGSSYEQYF.

This chain joins TRBV7-3 and TRBJ2-2; TCRdb's D call of TRBD1 is untestable without DNA. Germline CDR1 is SGHTA and CDR2 is FQGTGA. This CDR3 has 17 amino acids. The CDR3 is CASSRPRTGVDTGELFF.

The genes are TRBV11-2 and TRBJ2-1; there is no DNA to check the TCRdb D call of TRBD1. The germline V gene has CDR1 SGHAT and CDR2 FQNNGV. The CDR3 is 15 amino acids. CDR3 in amino acids: CASRPRDREDNEQFF.

This clonotype shows up as medium-sized by frequency. V and J are TRBV6-1 and TRBJ2-1; TCRdb gives TRBD1 as the D gene, but with no DNA this cannot be confirmed. Germline CDR1 is MNHNS and CDR2 is SASEGT. This CDR3 region has 16 residues. CDR3 loop: CASSEALYSWGDEQFF.

This clonotype counts as medium-sized by frequency. The J gene is TRBJ1-1, the V gene TRBV19; the D call from TCRdb, TRBD1, cannot be confirmed without DNA. This CDR3 is 14 amino acids long. Germline V gene lookup returns CDR1 LNHDA and CDR2 SQIVND (reference sequence). The CDR3 region is CAVGEGASDRKAFF.

This clonotype is deemed medium-sized by its frequency. V and J are TRBV5-5 and TRBJ1-6. The germline V gene encodes CDR1 SGHKS and CDR2 YYEKEE (reference sequence). This CDR3 spans 15 amino acids. This CDR3 is CASSLIVSRSSPLHF.

According to its frequency, this clonotype is medium-sized. This rearrangement joins TRBV19 to TRBJ1-4; TCRdb picks TRBD1, but there is no DNA to check that call. Germline values: CDR1 LNHDA, CDR2 SQIVND (reference sequence). This CDR3 has 13 residues. The CDR3 sequence: CAIQDRTNEKLFF.

The genes are TRBV12-3 or TRBV12-4 and TRBJ1-3. CDR3 length: 14 amino acids. CDR3 residues: CASRLPGGRNTIYF.

V is TRBV7-2 and J is TRBJ1-1. The germline V gene has CDR1 SGHTA and CDR2 FQGNSA. The CDR3 runs 14 residues. CDR3 amino acids: CASSPRALNTEAFF.

In terms of frequency, this clonotype is medium-sized (0.01 to 0.1%). This rearrangement joins TRBV18 to TRBJ2-2; the TCRdb D gene call, TRBD1, has no DNA to confirm it. Germline V gene data show CDR1 as KGHSH and CDR2 as LQKENI. The CDR3 contains 14 residues. The CDR3 sequence is CASSPRTGEGSKFF.

The rearrangement uses TRBV28 and TRBJ1-1; the TCRdb call, TRBD1, lacks DNA for checking. The CDR3 is made up of 16 amino acids. The germline V gene has CDR1 MDHEN and CDR2 SYDVKM. This CDR3 reads CASTSTWRGRSTEAFF.

By frequency, this clonotype registers medium-sized. The chain is built from TRBV27 and TRBJ2-7; with no DNA, the TCRdb D assignment of TRBD2 cannot be verified. The germline CDR1 and CDR2 sequences are MNHEY and SMNVEV (reference sequence). The CDR3 is 16 residues long. This CDR3 reads CASSSLGTSGTYEQYF.

This clonotype is classed as medium-sized (0.01 to 0.1%) by frequency. The CDR3 spells CASSFLTGELFF. V and J are TRBV27 and TRBJ2-2. CDR1 and CDR2 (germline): MNHEY, SMNVEV (reference sequence). CDR3 size: 12 residues.

This clonotype is medium-sized by frequency. The chain carries TRBV18 and TRBJ2-5; the D gene TCRdb calls, TRBD1, cannot be checked with no DNA. This CDR3 is 18 amino acids long. Looked up from germline, CDR1 is KGHSH and CDR2 is LQKENI. The CDR3 protein is CASSPGGTGILYGETQYF.

According to its frequency, this clonotype is medium-sized. The chain is built from TRBV30 and TRBJ2-7; there is no DNA to check the TCRdb D call of TRBD2. CDR3 size: 12 residues. Germline CDR1 reads GTSNPN; CDR2 reads SVGIG (reference sequence). This chain's CDR3 is CAWSGSVYEQYF.

Frequency places this clonotype as medium-sized. This chain connects TRBV6-1 to TRBJ1-2. The germline V gene encodes CDR1 MNHNS and CDR2 SASEGT. CDR3 length: 16 residues. The CDR3 spells CASSEAPSGGRGGYTF.

This chain's CDR3 is CASSLAGGYYNEQFF. V is TRBV13 and J is TRBJ2-1; TCRdb's assignment of TRBD1 cannot be checked, as there is no DNA. The germline V gene has CDR1 PRHDT and CDR2 FYEKMQ (reference sequence). The CDR3 is made up of 15 amino acids.

The genes are TRBV28 and TRBJ1-5. Germline CDR1 reads MDHEN; CDR2 reads SYDVKM. This CDR3 contains 14 residues. The CDR3: CASSLFTEGQPQHF. Based on the CDR3 plus reference TRBV28 and TRBJ1-5, the full variable domain is DVKVTQSSRYLVKRTGEKVFLECVQDMDHENMFWYRQDPGLGLRLIYFSYDVKMKEKGDIPEGYSVSREKKERFSLILESASTNQTSMYLCASSLFTEGQPQHFGDGTRLSIL.

This chain joins TRBV20-1 and TRBJ2-7; TCRdb proposes TRBD1, but this gene call is untestable without DNA. Germline V lookup: CDR1 DFQATT, CDR2 SNEGSKA (reference sequence). The CDR3 totals 14 residues. The CDR3 region is CSAESGTPSYEQYF.